What follows are 22 T cell receptor beta chains derived from one specimen sequenced in a study of cytomegalovirus exposure and HLA in healthy donors. Primers for the PCR totalled 60 Vbeta and 13 Jbeta. Repertoires were generated with immunoSEQ multiplex PCR, while TCRdb's copy carries only in-frame clones and drops some. The sample gives about 130,000 clones, roughly 71% of which show up once; approximately 5% is in the top ten. Input material: PBMCs. These receptors originate from a woman between 50 and 59 years old in good health and CMV-seropositive.

This clone appeared a few times. This sequence joins TRBV6-5 and TRBJ2-2; D unclear. Trimming pared 6 bases from V and 4 bases from J, leaving 9 bases between. Germline lookup yields CDR1 MNHEY and CDR2 SVGAGI. The CDR3 loop spans 13 amino acids. CDR3: CASSRLATGELFF. DNA of the CDR3: TGTGCCAGCAGCCGTCTGGCCACCGGGGAGCTGTTTTTT.

This clone was observed a few times. This sequence joins TRBV7-2 and TRBJ2-3; D gene ambiguous. The CDR3 contains 13 residues. Germline assignment: CDR1 SGHTA and CDR2 FQGNSA. V lost 6 bases, J lost 4 bases, and 11 bases lay in between. As DNA, the CDR3 is TGTGCCAGCAGGTCAGTTCAAGCAGATACGCAGTATTTT. Residues: CASRSVQADTQYF.

V is TRBV21-1 and J is TRBJ1-1; the D call TRBD1 from the table was never checked on the DNA. TRBV21-1 is a known pseudogene. The CDR3 loop spans 23 amino acids. CDR3 DNA sequence: TGTGCCAGCACAACCGAGCAGCAAATACGGGGGAGAGGACAGGGGGACACGAACACTGAAGCTTTCTTT. This sequence encodes CASTTEQQIRGRGQGDTNTEAFF.

This rearrangement joins TRBV10-3 to TRBJ2-3; a weak D match, TRBD2 (6 bases). With 10 bases removed from V and 1 base from J, the gap between germline ends came to 15 bases. The germline V gene encodes CDR1 ENHRY and CDR2 SYGVKD. This CDR3 has 14 amino acids. The CDR3, as DNA: TGTGCCACCATTCCGGGAGACGGCACAGATACGCAGTATTTT. Residues: CATIPGDGTDTQYF.

This chain connects TRBV19 to TRBJ2-7; a weak D match, TRBD2 (5 bases). The V end lost 5 bases, the J end lost 3 bases, and 11 bases lay between the germline ends. This CDR3 contains 13 residues. Per the germline V gene, CDR1 is LNHDA and CDR2 is SQIVND (reference sequence). The CDR3 DNA reads TGTGCCAGTAGTCCCCGGGGTTTCTACGAGCAGTACTTC. Its protein product is CASSPRGFYEQYF.

This clone was observed a handful of times. The same CDR3 also results from other DNA sequences found in this sample. The rearrangement uses TRBV9 and TRBJ1-1; D gene unclear. Germline CDR1 and CDR2: SGDLS and YYNGEE. V was pared by 2 bases and J by 1 base, with 6 bases between. The length of the CDR3 is 13 residues. CDR3 protein: CASSVTGNTEAFF. The CDR3 region has the DNA TGTGCCAGCAGCGTTACGGGGAACACTGAAGCTTTCTTT.

V and J are TRBV27 and TRBJ1-1; 11 nucleotides agree with TRBD1. The CDR3 runs 16 residues. Trimming removed 5 bases from V and 3 bases from J; junction bases left unmatched: 8. Germline CDR1 is MNHEY and CDR2 is SMNVEV (reference sequence). CDR3 sequence: CASSPIPGQGDTEAFF. The DNA of the CDR3 is TGTGCCAGCAGTCCTATACCGGGACAGGGGGACACTGAAGCTTTCTTT.

The chain couples TRBV19 to TRBJ1-5; D is undetermined. V lost 6 bases, J lost 10 bases, and 19 bases lay in between. Germline assignment: CDR1 LNHDA and CDR2 SQIVND (reference sequence). This CDR3 is 14 amino acids long. The DNA of the CDR3 is TGTGCCAGTAGCATATCGAGCCTACCGCGACCCCAGCATTTT. Residues: CASSISSLPRPQHF.

The V gene is TRBV10-1, the J gene TRBJ2-7; perhaps TRBD2 as D (5 bases). The CDR3 loop spans 15 amino acids. CDR1 is WNHNN, CDR2 SYGVQD, per germline (reference sequence). V was clipped by 2 bases and J by 2 bases, with 13 bases between them. The CDR3 DNA sequence: TGCGCCAGCAGTGAGAGGGCGGGCGCCCCCTACGAGCAGTACTTC. The encoded protein is CASSERAGAPYEQYF.

The V gene is TRBV5-1, the J gene TRBJ1-1; 8 positions match TRBD1. J was trimmed by 4 bases and V by 4 bases; bases with no gene match: 6. CDR1 and CDR2 from the germline V gene are SGHRS and YFSETQ. The CDR3 consists of 14 residues. CDR3 coding DNA: TGCGCCAGCAGCACACACAGGGGGATCACTGAAGCTTTCTTT. Its translation is CASSTHRGITEAFF.

The chain employs TRBV21-1 and TRBJ2-7; the table's D call TRBD1 went unverified against the DNA. TRBV21-1 is a known pseudogene. The CDR3 runs to 13 residues. The CDR3 protein is CASSKASGGEQYF. For the CDR3, the DNA is TGTGCCAGCAGCAAAGCCTCAGGGGGCGAGCAGTACTTC.

This sequence joins TRBV27 and TRBJ2-1, with no clear D. CDR1 is MNHEY and CDR2 is SMNVEV in the germline V gene (reference sequence). Trimming shortened V by 5 bases and J by 0 bases, and 11 bases separated the two germline ends. The CDR3 totals 15 residues. In DNA, the CDR3 is TGTGCCAGCAGTCCTTCAACTCTCTCCTACAATGAGCAGTTCTTC. Translation gives CASSPSTLSYNEQFF.

CDR3 residues: CASSARQGLTDTQYF. As DNA, the CDR3 is TGTGCCAGCAGCGCGCGACAGGGCCTCACAGATACGCAGTATTTT. V usage is TRBV11-3 and J usage is TRBJ2-3; 7 bases line up with TRBD1. Per germline, CDR1 SGHNT and CDR2 YENEEA. The length of the CDR3 is 15 residues. Losses at the gene ends were 5 bases for V and 2 bases for J; bases not matched to a gene: 7.

This chain connects TRBV15 to TRBJ1-1, with a weak D call TRBD1 (6 bases). Trimming took 1 base from V and 1 from J, leaving 10 bases between them. This CDR3 contains 15 residues. CDR1 is LNHNV and CDR2 is YYDKDF in the germline V gene (reference sequence). Here the CDR3 reads CATSRGRGANTEAFF. DNA for the CDR3: TGTGCCACCAGCAGAGGTCGGGGGGCGAACACTGAAGCTTTCTTT.

Only a few counts were recorded for this clone. The gene calls are TRBV6-6 and TRBJ2-7; tentative D call: TRBD2 (6 bases). The CDR3 has 14 residues. Germline V gives CDR1 MNHNY, CDR2 SVGAGI (reference sequence). Trimming pared 7 bases from V and 3 bases from J, leaving 16 bases between. CDR3: CASTAGRLGYEQYF. The CDR3 coding sequence is TGTGCCAGCACCGCGGGGAGGTTGGGCTACGAGCAGTACTTC.

The rearrangement uses TRBV5-1 and TRBJ1-1, with D possibly matching TRBD1 (5 bases). With 3 bases removed from V and 2 bases from J, the gap between germline ends came to 17 bases. This CDR3 is 16 amino acids long. Germline CDR1 and CDR2: SGHRS and YFSETQ. DNA of the CDR3: TGCGCCAGCAGCTCCACCACAGGTTTCTCTAACACTGAAGCTTTCTTT. Translation gives CASSSTTGFSNTEAFF.

A few counts support this clone. The chain recombines TRBV2 with TRBJ1-5; a possible D gene is TRBD1 (6 bases). The V end was cut by 8 bases, the J end by 3 bases, with 8 bases between. Germline assignment: CDR1 SNHLY and CDR2 FYNNEI. The CDR3 loop spans 12 amino acids. The CDR3 DNA is TGTGCCAGCCAGGGGCCCAATCAGCCCCAGCATTTT. Translation gives CASQGPNQPQHF.

V usage is TRBV19 and J usage is TRBJ2-3; D call uncertain. With 4 bases removed from V and 0 bases from J, the gap between germline ends came to 8 bases. CDR1 is LNHDA and CDR2 is SQIVND in the germline V gene (reference sequence). The CDR3 consists of 14 residues. Here the CDR3 DNA reads TGTGCCAGTAGTAGGTCTCGGAGCACAGATACGCAGTATTTT. This codes for CASSRSRSTDTQYF.

The chain uses TRBV6-6 and TRBJ2-1; possibly TRBD2 for D (6 bases). This CDR3 region has 14 residues. Trimming pared 6 bases from V and 4 bases from J, leaving 13 bases between. CDR1 is MNHNY, CDR2 SVGAGI, per germline (reference sequence). The DNA of the CDR3 is TGTGCCAGCAGCTATCGGGGGAGTTACAATGAGCAGTTCTTC. Amino acids: CASSYRGSYNEQFF.

The V and J genes are TRBV6-1 and TRBJ2-7; a weak D match, TRBD1 (6 bases). The V and J ends lost 3 bases and 4 bases respectively, with 13 bases between them. This CDR3 has 14 amino acids. Looked up from germline, CDR1 is MNHNS and CDR2 is SASEGT. CDR3 bases: TGTGCCAGCAGTGATACAGGGATCATGTACGAGCAGTACTTC. Translated, it gives CASSDTGIMYEQYF.

The J gene is TRBJ2-7, the V gene TRBV30; D is undetermined. This CDR3 contains 11 residues. V lost 3 bases to trimming and J lost 0 bases, with 3 bases between them. Germline V gives CDR1 GTSNPN, CDR2 SVGIG (reference sequence). The CDR3 spells CAWSLSYEQYF. The CDR3 bases are TGTGCCTGGAGCCTCTCCTACGAGCAGTACTTC.

The V call is TRBV11-2, the J call TRBJ2-7; D is possibly TRBD2 (5 bases). The CDR3 spans 14 residues. Germline assignment: CDR1 SGHAT and CDR2 FQNNGV. V shed 3 bases and J shed 0 bases, with 9 bases lying between them. The CDR3 sequence is CASSFLRGSYEQYF. For the CDR3, the DNA is TGTGCCAGCAGCTTTCTACGGGGCTCCTACGAGCAGTACTTC.